The rows below give T cell receptor beta chains drawn from one sample of a study of early T cells in non-severe SARS-CoV-2 infection. TCRdb fed the 5' RACE reads into MiXCR, producing one record per CDR3 protein. The sample comprises around 57,000 distinct CDR3 sequences, about 12% of which are singletons, and roughly 4.5% rests with the top ten. Input material: whole blood. These receptors all come from an adult who was a healthcare worker with PCR-confirmed SARS-CoV-2 infection or an uninfected control (not recorded which). Each CDR3 is given with its conserved first and last residue. A D gene is named only where the DNA matches it firmly. Clone size is not always given. Where it is, it says once, few, many or a class for expanded clones.

clone_size j_call d_call v_call cdr3_length cdr3_aa cdr3_nt
NA TRBJ2-7 TRBD2 TRBV29-1 13 CSVYVGGDREQYF TGCAGCGTTTATGTGGGAGGGGATCGGGAGCAGTACTTC
NA TRBJ1-2 NA TRBV30 13 CAWRMDSNYGYTF TGTGCCTGGAGGATGGACAGTAACTATGGCTACACCTTC
many TRBJ1-5 NA TRBV5-1 14 CASSFGDSNQPQHF TGCGCCAGCAGCTTTGGGGATAGCAATCAGCCCCAGCATTTT
many TRBJ1-1 NA TRBV6-5 14 CASSTRVVNTEAFF TGTGCCAGCAGCACTCGAGTCGTGAACACTGAAGCTTTCTTT
many TRBJ1-6 NA TRBV11-2 15 CASSPTGTLYSPLHF TGTGCCAGCAGCCCCACCGGGACATTGTATTCACCCCTCCACTTT
NA TRBJ1-5 NA TRBV29-1 9 CSGDQPQHF TGCAGCGGTGATCAGCCCCAGCATTTT
NA TRBJ2-3 TRBD2 TRBV6-5 13 CASSYPGLDSQYF TGTGCCAGCAGTTACCCGGGACTAGACTCGCAGTATTTT
many TRBJ1-3 NA TRBV4-1 15 CASSQEVQGGNTIYF TGCGCCAGCAGCCAAGAGGTCCAGGGTGGAAACACCATATATTTT
NA TRBJ1-3 NA TRBV29-1 13 CSATTNSGNTIYF TGCAGCGCGACCACCAACTCTGGAAACACCATATATTTT
NA TRBJ2-7 TRBD2 TRBV28 14 CASSLAVGAGKQYF TGTGCCAGCAGCCTAGCGGTCGGGGCTGGGAAGCAGTACTTC
many TRBJ2-7 TRBD1 TRBV5-4 14 CASSLGTGFNEQYF TGTGCCAGCAGCTTGGGGACAGGGTTTAACGAGCAGTACTTC
many TRBJ2-4 NA TRBV28 15 CASSFIAGQKNIQYF TGTGCCAGCAGTTTTATTGCGGGACAGAAAAACATTCAGTACTTC
many TRBJ2-7 NA TRBV20-1 13 CSARTGDSYEQYF TGCAGTGCTAGAACAGGCGACTCCTACGAGCAGTACTTC
few TRBJ2-5 NA TRBV5-1 15 CASSPMGREVETQYF TGCGCCAGCAGCCCCATGGGGCGCGAGGTTGAGACCCAGTACTTC
many TRBJ1-5 NA TRBV20-1 12 CSARYGNQPQHF TGCAGTGCTAGATATGGCAATCAGCCCCAGCATTTT
NA TRBJ1-5 NA TRBV7-2 15 CASSLGVAGNQPQHF TGTGCCAGCAGCTTAGGAGTGGCCGGCAATCAGCCCCAGCATTTT
many TRBJ2-7 NA TRBV12-3/TRBV12-4 13 CASSLMARYEQYF TGTGCCAGCAGTTTGATGGCTAGGTACGAGCAGTACTTC
NA TRBJ2-7 TRBD2 TRBV28 14 CASTSPGGSYEQYF TGTGCCAGCACCTCCCCGGGGGGTTCCTACGAGCAGTACTTC
NA TRBJ2-7 NA TRBV29-1 12 CSVRDSRYEQYF TGCAGCGTTAGGGACTCGCGCTACGAGCAGTACTTC
many TRBJ2-1 NA TRBV7-9 14 CASSLASAGDEQFF TGTGCCAGCAGCTTAGCGTCTGCAGGGGATGAGCAGTTCTTC
many TRBJ2-5 NA TRBV5-4 14 CASSLSTPGETQYF TGTGCCAGCAGCTTATCGACTCCCGGAGAGACCCAGTACTTC
many TRBJ1-5 NA TRBV29-1 13 CSGQMGGNQPQHF TGCAGCGGTCAGATGGGTGGGAATCAGCCCCAGCATTTT
many TRBJ2-1 NA TRBV29-1 14 CSIKRTGLYNEQFF TGCAGCATCAAGCGAACCGGATTGTACAATGAGCAGTTCTTC
NA TRBJ1-2 NA TRBV20-1 14 CSARTDGASYGYTF TGCAGTGCTAGAACTGACGGGGCGTCCTATGGCTACACCTTC
many TRBJ2-7 TRBD2 TRBV18 15 CASSPNSGGTYEQYF TGTGCCAGCTCACCGAATAGCGGGGGGACCTACGAGCAGTACTTC
many TRBJ1-5 TRBD1 TRBV5-5 14 CASSATGGAQPQHF TGTGCCAGCAGCGCAACAGGGGGCGCGCAGCCCCAGCATTTT
many TRBJ2-4 TRBD2 TRBV19 18 CASSILQKRERAKNIQYF TGTGCCAGTAGTATCCTTCAGAAGCGGGAGAGGGCCAAAAACATTCAGTACTTC
many TRBJ2-3 NA TRBV11-2 16 CASSPGTSLTLDTQYF TGTGCCAGCAGCCCAGGGACTTCGCTTACCCTCGATACGCAGTATTTT
few TRBJ1-6 NA TRBV2 16 CASSVEGLLYNSPLHF TGTGCCAGCAGTGTTGAGGGGCTTCTGTATAATTCACCCCTCCACTTT
many TRBJ2-7 NA TRBV11-2 12 CASSLHGYEQYF TGTGCCAGCAGCTTGCATGGCTACGAGCAGTACTTC
many TRBJ2-3 NA TRBV29-1 13 CSVRARERDTQYF TGCAGCGTGCGTGCGAGAGAGAGAGATACGCAGTATTTT
many TRBJ2-3 NA TRBV7-6 14 CASSLFPLPDTQYF TGTGCCAGCAGCCTATTCCCCCTCCCAGATACGCAGTATTTT
few TRBJ2-2 NA TRBV7-8 15 CASRTGHMNTGELFF TGTGCCAGCAGGACGGGACATATGAACACCGGGGAGCTGTTTTTT
many TRBJ2-3 TRBD2 TRBV5-1 14 CASSLAGGIDTQYF TGCGCCAGCAGCTTGGCGGGGGGGATCGATACGCAGTATTTT
many TRBJ1-2 TRBD1 TRBV6-1 16 CASRGGTGASNYGYTF TGTGCCAGCAGGGGAGGGACAGGGGCTTCGAACTATGGCTACACCTTC
NA TRBJ2-1 NA TRBV5-5 15 CASGWRVSSYNEQFF TGTGCCAGCGGTTGGAGGGTTAGCTCCTACAATGAGCAGTTCTTC
NA TRBJ1-4 TRBD1 TRBV28 14 CASSTQGTGEKLFF TGTGCCAGCAGCACACAGGGGACAGGTGAAAAACTGTTTTTT
NA TRBJ2-1 NA TRBV7-2 14 CASRSGWGDNEQFF TGTGCCAGCCGGTCGGGTTGGGGGGACAATGAGCAGTTCTTC
NA TRBJ2-3 TRBD2 TRBV6-5 17 CASSFGTSGGSRDTQYF TGTGCCAGCAGTTTCGGGACTAGCGGGGGGTCCCGGGATACGCAGTATTTT
many TRBJ2-7 NA TRBV19 12 CASRGDSYEQYF TGTGCCTCTAGGGGTGACAGCTACGAGCAGTACTTC